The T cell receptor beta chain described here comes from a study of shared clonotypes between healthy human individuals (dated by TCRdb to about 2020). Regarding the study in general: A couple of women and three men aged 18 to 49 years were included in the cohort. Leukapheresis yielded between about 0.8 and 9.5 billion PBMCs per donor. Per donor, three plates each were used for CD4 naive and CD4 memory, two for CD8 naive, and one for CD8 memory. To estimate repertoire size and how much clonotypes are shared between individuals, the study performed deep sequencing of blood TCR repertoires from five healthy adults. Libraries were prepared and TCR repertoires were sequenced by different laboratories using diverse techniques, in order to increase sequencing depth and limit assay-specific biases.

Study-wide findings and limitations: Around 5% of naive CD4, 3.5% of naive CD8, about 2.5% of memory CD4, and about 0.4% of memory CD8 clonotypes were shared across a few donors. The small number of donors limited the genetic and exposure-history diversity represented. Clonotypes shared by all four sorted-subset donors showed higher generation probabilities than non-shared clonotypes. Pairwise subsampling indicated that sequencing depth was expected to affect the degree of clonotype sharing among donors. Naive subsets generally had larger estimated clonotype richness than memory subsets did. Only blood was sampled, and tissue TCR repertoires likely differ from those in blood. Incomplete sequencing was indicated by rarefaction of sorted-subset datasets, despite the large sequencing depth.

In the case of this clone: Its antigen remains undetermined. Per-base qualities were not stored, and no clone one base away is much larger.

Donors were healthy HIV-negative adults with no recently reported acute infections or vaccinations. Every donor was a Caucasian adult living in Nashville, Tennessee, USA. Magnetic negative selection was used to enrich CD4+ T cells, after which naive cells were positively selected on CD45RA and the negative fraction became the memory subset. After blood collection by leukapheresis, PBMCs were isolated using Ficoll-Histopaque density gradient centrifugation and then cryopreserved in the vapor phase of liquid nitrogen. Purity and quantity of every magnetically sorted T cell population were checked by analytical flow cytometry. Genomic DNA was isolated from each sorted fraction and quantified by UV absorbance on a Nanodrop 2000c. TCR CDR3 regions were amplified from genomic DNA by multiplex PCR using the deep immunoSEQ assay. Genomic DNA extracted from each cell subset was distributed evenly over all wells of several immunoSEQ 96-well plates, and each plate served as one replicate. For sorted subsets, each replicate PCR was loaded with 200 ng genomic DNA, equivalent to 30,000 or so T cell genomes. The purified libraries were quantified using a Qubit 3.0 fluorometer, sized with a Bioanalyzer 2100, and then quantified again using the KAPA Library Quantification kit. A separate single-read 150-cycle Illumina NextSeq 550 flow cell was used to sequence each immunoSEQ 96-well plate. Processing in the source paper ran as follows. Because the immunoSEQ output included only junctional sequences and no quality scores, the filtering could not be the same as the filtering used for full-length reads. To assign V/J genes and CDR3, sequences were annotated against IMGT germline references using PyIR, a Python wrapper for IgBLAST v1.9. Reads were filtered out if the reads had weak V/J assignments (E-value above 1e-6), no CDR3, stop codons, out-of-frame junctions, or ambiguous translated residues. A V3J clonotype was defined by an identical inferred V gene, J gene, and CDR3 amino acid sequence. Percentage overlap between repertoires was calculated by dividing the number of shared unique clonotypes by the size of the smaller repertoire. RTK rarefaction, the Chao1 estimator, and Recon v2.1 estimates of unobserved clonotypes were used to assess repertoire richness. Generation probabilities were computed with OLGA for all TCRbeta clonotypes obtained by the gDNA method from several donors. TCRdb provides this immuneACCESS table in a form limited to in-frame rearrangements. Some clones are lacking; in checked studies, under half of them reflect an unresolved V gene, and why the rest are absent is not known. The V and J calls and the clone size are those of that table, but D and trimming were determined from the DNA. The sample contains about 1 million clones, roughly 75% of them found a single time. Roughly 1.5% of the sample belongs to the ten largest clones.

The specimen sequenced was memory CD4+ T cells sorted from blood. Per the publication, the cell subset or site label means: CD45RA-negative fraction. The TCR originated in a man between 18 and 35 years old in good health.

DNA sequence: TGTGCCAGCAGTGTAGGGGAGGATCAGCCCCAGCATTTT. Its coded protein is CASSVGEDQPQHF. This receptor chain uses TRBV2 and TRBJ1-5; matching of 5 bases hints at TRBD1 as the D gene. The trim is 4 bases for V and 5 bases for J, with a gap of 9 bases between the germline ends. For CDR1 and CDR2, the germline V gene lists SNHLY and FYNNEI. The CDR3 starts with the cysteine, ends with the phenylalanine, and has 13 residues. This entry keeps only the CDR3 DNA: 39 bases, framed from base 1.